Presented here are 8 T cell receptor beta chains from one specimen sequenced in a study of T-cell memory formation after mild COVID-19. In TCRdb, the 5' RACE reads were re-called with MiXCR into one record per CDR3 protein. The table shows about 250,000 distinct CDR3 sequences, with 15% occurring only once. Sequenced sample: PBMCs or a T cell subset sorted from them (not recorded which). These receptors were obtained from an adult woman who had mild COVID-19 (a few samples of this study predate the infection). Cell type and time point are not known.

V and J are TRBV2 and TRBJ1-2; 12 bases fit TRBD1. Germline CDR1 reads SNHLY; CDR2 reads FYNNEI. The CDR3 extends over 15 amino acids. Trimming at V came to 4 bases and at J to 3 bases, leaving 3 bases not matched to a gene. This CDR3 reads CASSVGQGAYYGYTF. CDR3 sequence (DNA): TGTGCCAGCAGTGTGGGACAGGGGGCATACTATGGCTACACCTTC.

The gene calls are TRBV29-1 and TRBJ2-7; 11 bases match TRBD1. The CDR3 spans 13 residues. The J segment lost 0 bases and the V segment lost 7 bases, leaving 2 bases of the junction unmatched. CDR1 is SQVTM and CDR2 is ANQGSEA in the germline V gene. CDR3 bases: TGCAGCGCCGGGACAGGGGGCTCCTACGAGCAGTACTTC. It translates to CSAGTGGSYEQYF.

This clonotype was found a few times. CDR3 sequence: CSARDLRAPADTQYF. The CDR3 bases are TGCAGTGCTAGAGATCTGAGGGCGCCGGCAGATACGCAGTATTTT. The V gene is TRBV20-1, the J gene TRBJ2-3; maybe TRBD2 (5 bases). The CDR3 is 15 amino acids. The germline V and J ends were trimmed by 0 bases and 4 bases, with 14 bases remaining between them. Germline assignment: CDR1 DFQATT and CDR2 SNEGSKA (reference sequence).

The rearrangement links TRBV30 to TRBJ1-1; D possibly corresponds to TRBD1 (5 bases). V lost 4 bases, J lost 7 bases, and 16 bases lay in between. There are 13 residues in the CDR3. Germline V CDR1 and CDR2: GTSNPN, SVGIG (reference sequence). CDR3 nucleotide sequence: TGTGCCTGGACCAGAGGGACGCCCATTGAAGCTTTCTTT. It specifies CAWTRGTPIEAFF.

V and J are TRBV20-1 and TRBJ1-1; 7 bases align to TRBD1. CDR3 length equals 13 residues. V lost 5 bases, J lost 5 bases, and 8 bases stayed unmatched. Germline V lookup: CDR1 DFQATT, CDR2 SNEGSKA (reference sequence). This chain's CDR3 is CSAARYRGTEAFF. Here the CDR3 DNA reads TGCAGTGCTGCGCGCTACAGGGGAACTGAAGCTTTCTTT.

This sequence joins TRBV7-3 and TRBJ2-3, with D unresolved. The CDR3 is 13 residues long. Germline V gene sequence: CDR1 SGHTA, CDR2 FQGTGA. Between the trimmed V and J ends, which lost 5 bases and 1 base, there was a span of 7 bases. The CDR3 region is CASSVRGTDTQYF. DNA of the CDR3: TGTGCCAGCAGCGTAAGGGGCACAGATACGCAGTATTTT.

The V call is TRBV12-3 or TRBV12-4, the J call TRBJ2-2, with TRBD2 matching over 7 bases. With 5 bases clipped from V and 6 bases from J, the junction kept 12 bases outside the gene matches. The CDR3 loop spans 16 amino acids. CDR3: CASSPGGGFLAGELFF. The CDR3 bases are TGTGCCAGCAGTCCGGGCGGGGGATTTCTTGCCGGGGAGCTGTTTTTT.

This chain connects TRBV29-1 to TRBJ1-2; D is unclear. Trimming cost V 4 bases and J 3 bases, with 12 bases left between them. There are 13 residues in the CDR3. CDR1 and CDR2 (germline): SQVTM, ANQGSEA. CDR3 protein: CSVGSGPYYGYTF. CDR3 coding DNA: TGCAGCGTTGGAAGCGGTCCTTACTATGGCTACACCTTC. The entire variable domain, with the rest obtained from reference TRBV29-1 and TRBJ1-2, is as follows: SAVISQKPSRDICQRGTSLTIQCQVDSQVTMMFWYRQQPGQSLTLIATANQGSEATYESGFVIDKFPISRPNLTFSTLTVSNMSPEDSSIYLCSVGSGPYYGYTFGSGTRLTVV.